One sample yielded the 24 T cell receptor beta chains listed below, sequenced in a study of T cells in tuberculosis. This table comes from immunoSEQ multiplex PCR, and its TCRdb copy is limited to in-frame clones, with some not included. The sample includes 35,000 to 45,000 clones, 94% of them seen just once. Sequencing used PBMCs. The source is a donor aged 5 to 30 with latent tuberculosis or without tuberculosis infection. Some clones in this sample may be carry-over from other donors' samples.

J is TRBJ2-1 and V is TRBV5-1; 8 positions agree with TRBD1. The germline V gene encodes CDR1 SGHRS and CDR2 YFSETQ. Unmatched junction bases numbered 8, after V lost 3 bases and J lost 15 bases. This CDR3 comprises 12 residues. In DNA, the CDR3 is TGCGCCAGCAGCTCCGGACAGGGATCGAGGTTCTTC. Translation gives CASSSGQGSRFF.

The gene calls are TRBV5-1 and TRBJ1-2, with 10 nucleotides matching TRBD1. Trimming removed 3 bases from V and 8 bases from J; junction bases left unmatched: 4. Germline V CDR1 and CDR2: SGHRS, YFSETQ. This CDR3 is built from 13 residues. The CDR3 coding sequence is TGCGCCAGCAGCTCCGGGACAGGGGTCGGCTACACCTTC. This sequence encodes CASSSGTGVGYTF.

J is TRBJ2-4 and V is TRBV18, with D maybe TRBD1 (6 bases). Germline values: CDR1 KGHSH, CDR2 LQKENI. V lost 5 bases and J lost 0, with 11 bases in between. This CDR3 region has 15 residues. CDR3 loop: CASSEQGLAKNIQYF. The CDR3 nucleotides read TGTGCCAGCTCAGAGCAGGGGCTAGCCAAAAACATTCAGTACTTC. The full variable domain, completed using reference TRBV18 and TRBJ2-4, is NAGVMQNPRHLVRRRGQEARLRCSPMKGHSHVYWYRQLPEEGLKFMVYLQKENIIDESGMPKERFSAEFPKEGPSILRIQQVVRGDSAAYFCASSEQGLAKNIQYFGAGTRLSVL.

CDR3 amino acids: CAWRAGGPVETQYF. In DNA, the CDR3 is TGTGCCTGGAGAGCGGGGGGGCCGGTGGAGACCCAGTACTTC. The chain links TRBV30 to TRBJ2-5; 10 bases match TRBD2. CDR1 GTSNPN and CDR2 SVGIG come from the germline V gene (reference sequence). The V segment lost 3 bases and the J segment 5 bases; nucleotides outside the gene matches: 6. The CDR3 extends over 14 amino acids. Supplemented by reference TRBV30 and TRBJ2-5, the full variable domain reads SQTIHQWPATLVQPVGSPLSLECTVEGTSNPNLYWYRQAAGRGLQLLFYSVGIGQISSEVPQNLSASRPQDRQFILSSKKLLLSDSGFYLCAWRAGGPVETQYFGPGTRLLVL.

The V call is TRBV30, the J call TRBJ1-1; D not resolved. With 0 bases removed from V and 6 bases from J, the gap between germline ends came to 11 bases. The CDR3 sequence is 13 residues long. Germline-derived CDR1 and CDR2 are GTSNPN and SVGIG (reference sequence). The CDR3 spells CAWSVGLWSEAFF. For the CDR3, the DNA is TGTGCCTGGAGTGTAGGACTCTGGTCTGAAGCTTTCTTT.

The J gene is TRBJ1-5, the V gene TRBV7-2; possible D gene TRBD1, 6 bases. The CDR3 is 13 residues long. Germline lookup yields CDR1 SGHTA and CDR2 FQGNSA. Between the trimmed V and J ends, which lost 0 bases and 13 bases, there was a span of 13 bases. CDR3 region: CASSLAGGPGQHF. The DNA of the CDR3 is TGTGCCAGCAGCTTAGCGGGGGGGCCAGGGCAGCATTTT.

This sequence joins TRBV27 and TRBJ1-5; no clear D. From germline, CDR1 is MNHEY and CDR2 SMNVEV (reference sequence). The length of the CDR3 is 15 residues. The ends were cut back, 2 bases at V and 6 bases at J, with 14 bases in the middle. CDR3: CASSLNGGLVQPQHF. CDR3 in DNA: TGTGCCAGCAGTTTAAACGGAGGATTGGTTCAGCCCCAGCATTTT.

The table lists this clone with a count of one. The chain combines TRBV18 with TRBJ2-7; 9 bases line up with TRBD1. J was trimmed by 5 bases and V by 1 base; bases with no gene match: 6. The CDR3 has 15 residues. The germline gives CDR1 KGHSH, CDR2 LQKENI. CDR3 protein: CASSPQTGGCDEQYV. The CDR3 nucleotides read TGTGCCAGCTCACCACAGACAGGGGGATGCGACGAGCAGTACGTC.

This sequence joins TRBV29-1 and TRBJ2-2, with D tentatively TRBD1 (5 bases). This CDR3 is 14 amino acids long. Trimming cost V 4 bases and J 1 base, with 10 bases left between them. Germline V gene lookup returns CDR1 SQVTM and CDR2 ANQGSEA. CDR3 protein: CSVVWTMNTGELFF. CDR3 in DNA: TGCAGCGTTGTTTGGACAATGAACACCGGGGAGCTGTTTTTT.

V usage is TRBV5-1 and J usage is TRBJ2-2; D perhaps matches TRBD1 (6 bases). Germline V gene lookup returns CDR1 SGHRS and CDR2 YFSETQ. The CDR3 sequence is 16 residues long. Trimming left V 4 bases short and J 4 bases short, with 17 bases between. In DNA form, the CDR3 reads TGCGCCAGCAGCCAAATCCAGGGGCGAGTCACCGGGGAGCTGTTTTTT. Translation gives CASSQIQGRVTGELFF.

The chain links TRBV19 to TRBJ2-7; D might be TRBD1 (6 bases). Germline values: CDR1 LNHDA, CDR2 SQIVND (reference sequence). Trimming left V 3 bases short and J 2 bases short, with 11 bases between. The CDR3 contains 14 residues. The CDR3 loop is CASSMNPGAYEQYF. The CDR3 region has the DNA TGTGCCAGTAGTATGAATCCAGGGGCCTACGAGCAGTACTTC.

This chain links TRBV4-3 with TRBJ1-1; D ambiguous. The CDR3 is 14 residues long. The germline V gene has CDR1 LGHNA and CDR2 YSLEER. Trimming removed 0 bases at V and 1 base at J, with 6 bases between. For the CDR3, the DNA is TGCGCCAGCAGCCAAGATTACAGGAACACTGAAGCTTTCTTT. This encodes CASSQDYRNTEAFF.

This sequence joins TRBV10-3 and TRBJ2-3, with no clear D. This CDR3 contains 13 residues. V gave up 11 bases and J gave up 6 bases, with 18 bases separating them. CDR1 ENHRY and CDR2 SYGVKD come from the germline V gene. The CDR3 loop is CASRRPGEDTQYF. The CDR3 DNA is TGTGCCTCCAGACGTCCGGGTGAGGATACGCAGTATTTT.

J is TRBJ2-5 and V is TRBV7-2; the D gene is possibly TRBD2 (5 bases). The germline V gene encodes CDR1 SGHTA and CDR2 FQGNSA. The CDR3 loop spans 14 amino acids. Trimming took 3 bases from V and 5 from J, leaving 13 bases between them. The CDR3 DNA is TGTGCCAGCAGCTTGATTGGGTCGGGGGAGACCCAGTACTTC. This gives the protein CASSLIGSGETQYF. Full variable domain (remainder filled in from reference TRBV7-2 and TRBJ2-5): GAGVSQSPSNKVTEKGKDVELRCDPISGHTALYWYRQSLGQGLEFLIYFQGNSAPDKSGLPSDRFSAERTGGSVSTLTIQRTQQEDSAVYLCASSLIGSGETQYFGPGTRLLVL.

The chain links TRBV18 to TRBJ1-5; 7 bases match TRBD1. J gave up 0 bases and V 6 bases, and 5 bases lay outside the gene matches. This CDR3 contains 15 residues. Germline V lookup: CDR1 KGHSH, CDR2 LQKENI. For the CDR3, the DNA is TGTGCCAGCTCGTCGGGACAGAATAGCAATCAGCCCCAGCATTTT. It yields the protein CASSSGQNSNQPQHF. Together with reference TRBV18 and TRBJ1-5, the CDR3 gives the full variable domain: NAGVMQNPRHLVRRRGQEARLRCSPMKGHSHVYWYRQLPEEGLKFMVYLQKENIIDESGMPKERFSAEFPKEGPSILRIQQVVRGDSAAYFCASSSGQNSNQPQHFGDGTRLSIL.

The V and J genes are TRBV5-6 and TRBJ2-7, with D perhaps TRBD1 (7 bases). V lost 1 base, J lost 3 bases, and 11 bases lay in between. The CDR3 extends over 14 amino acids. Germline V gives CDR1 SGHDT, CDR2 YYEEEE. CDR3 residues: CASSLWRDSYEQYV. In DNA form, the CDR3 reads TGTGCCAGCAGCTTGTGGAGGGACAGCTACGAGCAGTACGTC.

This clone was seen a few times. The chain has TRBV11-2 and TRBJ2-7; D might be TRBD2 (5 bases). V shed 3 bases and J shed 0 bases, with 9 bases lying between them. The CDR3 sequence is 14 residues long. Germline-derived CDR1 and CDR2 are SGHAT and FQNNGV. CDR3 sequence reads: CASSLRVLSYEQYF. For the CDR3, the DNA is TGTGCCAGCAGCTTGAGGGTCCTCTCCTACGAGCAGTACTTC.

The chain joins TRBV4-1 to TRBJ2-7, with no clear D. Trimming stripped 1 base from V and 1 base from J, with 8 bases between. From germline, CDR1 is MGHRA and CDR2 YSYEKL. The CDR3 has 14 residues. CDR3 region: CASSQGHLSYEQYF. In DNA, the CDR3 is TGCGCCAGCAGCCAAGGACATTTGTCCTACGAGCAGTACTTC.

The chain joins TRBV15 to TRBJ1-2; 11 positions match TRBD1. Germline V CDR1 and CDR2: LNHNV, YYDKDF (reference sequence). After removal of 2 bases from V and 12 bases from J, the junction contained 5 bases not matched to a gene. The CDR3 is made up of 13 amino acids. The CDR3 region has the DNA TGTGCCACCAGCAGATTACCGGGACAGGGGGACACCTTC. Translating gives CATSRLPGQGDTF.

CDR3 in amino acids: CASSRGSGMNTEAFF. The CDR3, as DNA: TGTGCCAGTAGTAGAGGGTCTGGGATGAACACTGAAGCTTTCTTT. The chain has TRBV19 and TRBJ1-1; no reliable D call. Germline-derived CDR1 and CDR2 are LNHDA and SQIVND (reference sequence). The germline V and J ends were trimmed by 4 bases and 0 bases, with 12 bases remaining between them. The CDR3 sequence is 15 residues long.

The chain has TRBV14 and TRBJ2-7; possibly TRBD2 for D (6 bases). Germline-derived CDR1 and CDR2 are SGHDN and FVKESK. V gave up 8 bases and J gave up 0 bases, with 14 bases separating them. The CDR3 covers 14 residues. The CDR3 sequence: CASRGTAGSYEQYV. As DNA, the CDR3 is TGTGCCAGCCGGGGGACGGCCGGCTCCTACGAGCAGTACGTC.

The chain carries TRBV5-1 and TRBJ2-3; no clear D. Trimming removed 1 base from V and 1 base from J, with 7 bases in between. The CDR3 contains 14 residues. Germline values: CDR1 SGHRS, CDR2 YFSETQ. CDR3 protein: CASSLIAGTDTQYF. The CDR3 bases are TGCGCCAGCAGCTTGATCGCGGGCACAGATACGCAGTATTTT.

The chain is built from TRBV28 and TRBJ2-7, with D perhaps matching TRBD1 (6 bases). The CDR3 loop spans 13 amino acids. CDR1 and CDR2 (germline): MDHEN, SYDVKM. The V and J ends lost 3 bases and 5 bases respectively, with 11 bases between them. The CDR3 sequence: CASSFAGVHEQYF. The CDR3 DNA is TGTGCCAGCAGTTTCGCAGGGGTCCACGAGCAGTACTTC.

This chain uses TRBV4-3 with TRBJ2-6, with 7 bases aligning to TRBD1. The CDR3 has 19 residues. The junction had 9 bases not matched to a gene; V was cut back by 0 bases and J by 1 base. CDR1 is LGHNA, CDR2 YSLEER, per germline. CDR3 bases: TGCGCCAGCAGCCAAGAAGCTACCGGGACAGAGTCTGGGGCCAACGTCCTGACTTTC. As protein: CASSQEATGTESGANVLTF.